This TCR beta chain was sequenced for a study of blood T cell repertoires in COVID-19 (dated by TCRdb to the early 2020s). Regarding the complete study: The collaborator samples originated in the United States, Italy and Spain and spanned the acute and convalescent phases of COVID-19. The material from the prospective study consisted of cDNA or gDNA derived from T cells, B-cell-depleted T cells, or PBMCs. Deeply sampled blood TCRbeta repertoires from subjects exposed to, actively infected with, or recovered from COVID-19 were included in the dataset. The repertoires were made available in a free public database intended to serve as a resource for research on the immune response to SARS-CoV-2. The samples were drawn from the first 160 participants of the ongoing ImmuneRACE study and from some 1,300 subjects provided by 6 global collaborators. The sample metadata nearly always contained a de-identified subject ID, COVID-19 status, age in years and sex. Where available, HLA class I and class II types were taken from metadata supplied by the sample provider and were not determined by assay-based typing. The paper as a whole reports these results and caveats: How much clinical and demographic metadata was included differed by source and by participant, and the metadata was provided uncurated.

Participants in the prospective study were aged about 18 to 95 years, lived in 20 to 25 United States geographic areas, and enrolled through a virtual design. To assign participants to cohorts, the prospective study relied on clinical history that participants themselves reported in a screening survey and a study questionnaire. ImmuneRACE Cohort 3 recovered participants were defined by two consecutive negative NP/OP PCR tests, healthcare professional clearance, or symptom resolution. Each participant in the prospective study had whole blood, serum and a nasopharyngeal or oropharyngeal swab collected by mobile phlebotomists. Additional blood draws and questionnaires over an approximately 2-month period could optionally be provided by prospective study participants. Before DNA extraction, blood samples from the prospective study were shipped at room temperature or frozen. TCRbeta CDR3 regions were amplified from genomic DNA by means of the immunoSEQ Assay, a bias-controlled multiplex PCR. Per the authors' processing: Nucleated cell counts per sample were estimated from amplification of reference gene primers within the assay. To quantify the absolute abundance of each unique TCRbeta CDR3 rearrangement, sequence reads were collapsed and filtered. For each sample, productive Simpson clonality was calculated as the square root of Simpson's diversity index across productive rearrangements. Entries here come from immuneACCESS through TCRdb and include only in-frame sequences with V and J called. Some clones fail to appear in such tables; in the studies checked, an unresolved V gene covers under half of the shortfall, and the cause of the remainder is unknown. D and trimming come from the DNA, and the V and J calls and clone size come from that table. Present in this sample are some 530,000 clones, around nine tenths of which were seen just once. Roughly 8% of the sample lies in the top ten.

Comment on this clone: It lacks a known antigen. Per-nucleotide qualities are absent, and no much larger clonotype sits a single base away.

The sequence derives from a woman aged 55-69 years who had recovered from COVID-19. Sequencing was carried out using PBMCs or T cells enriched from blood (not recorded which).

The DNA is TGTGCCTGGAGGAGCTCCCGTAGATCCGGGGAGCTGTTTTTT. It encodes CAWRSSRRSGELFF. The rearranged segments are TRBV30 and TRBJ2-2, with no D gene named confidently. The germline V gene (reference sequence) yields GTSNPN for CDR1 and SVGIG for CDR2. Including cysteine and phenylalanine, the CDR3 has 14 amino acids. The entry retains the CDR3 DNA only, 42 bases that are in frame from base 1. Trimming costs V 3 bases and J 6 bases, and their ends lie 14 bases apart.